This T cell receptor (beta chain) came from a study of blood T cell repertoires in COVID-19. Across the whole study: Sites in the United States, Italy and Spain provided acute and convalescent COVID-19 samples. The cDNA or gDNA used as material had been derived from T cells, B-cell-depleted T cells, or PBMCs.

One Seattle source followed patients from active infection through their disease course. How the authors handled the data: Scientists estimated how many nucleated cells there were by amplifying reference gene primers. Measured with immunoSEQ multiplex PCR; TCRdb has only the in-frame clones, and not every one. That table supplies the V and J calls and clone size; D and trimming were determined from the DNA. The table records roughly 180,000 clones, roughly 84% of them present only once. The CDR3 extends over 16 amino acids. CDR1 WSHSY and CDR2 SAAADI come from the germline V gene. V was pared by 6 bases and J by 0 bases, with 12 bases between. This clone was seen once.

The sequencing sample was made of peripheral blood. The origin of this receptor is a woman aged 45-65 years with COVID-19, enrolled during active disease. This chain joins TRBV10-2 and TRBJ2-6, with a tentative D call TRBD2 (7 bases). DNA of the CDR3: TGCGCCAGCAGAGGGGGGGGCGTCTCTGGGGCCAACGTCCTGACTTTC. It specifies CASRGGGVSGANVLTF.